This TCR beta chain originates from a study of sequential checkpoint blockade in melanoma. Sequenced by immunoSEQ multiplex PCR; TCRdb stores in-frame clones only, minus some. The top ten clones hold 22% of a sample with roughly 31,000 clones, approximately 86% of them seen once. Germline loops: CDR1 SGHVS, CDR2 FQNEAQ. The CDR3 loop spans 13 amino acids. J was trimmed by 4 bases and V by 5 bases; bases with no gene match: 3. This clone was recorded a few times. Treatment specified: randomized to nivolumab then ipilimumab (arm A) or the reverse (arm B). This specimen consisted of CD8+ T cells sorted from blood (inferred from file names), obtained from a patient given nivolumab and ipilimumab in sequence. The rearrangement links TRBV7-8 to TRBJ2-3; 7 nucleotides agree with TRBD1. The TCR sequence derives from a human donor with melanoma. The CDR3 nucleotides are TGTGCCAGCAGCGCTGACAGGGCAGATACGCAGTATTTT. Residues: CASSADRADTQYF.